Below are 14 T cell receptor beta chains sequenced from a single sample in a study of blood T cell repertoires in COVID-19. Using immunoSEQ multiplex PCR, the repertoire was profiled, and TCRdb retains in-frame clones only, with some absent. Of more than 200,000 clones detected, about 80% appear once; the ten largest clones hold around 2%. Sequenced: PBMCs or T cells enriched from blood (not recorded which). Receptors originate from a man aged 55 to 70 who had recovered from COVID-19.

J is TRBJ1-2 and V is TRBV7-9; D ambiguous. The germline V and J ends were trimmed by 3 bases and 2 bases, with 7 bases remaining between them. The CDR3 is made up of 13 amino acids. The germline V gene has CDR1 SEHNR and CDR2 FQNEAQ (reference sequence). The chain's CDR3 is CASSFEANYGYTF. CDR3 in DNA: TGTGCCAGCAGCTTTGAAGCGAACTATGGCTACACCTTC.

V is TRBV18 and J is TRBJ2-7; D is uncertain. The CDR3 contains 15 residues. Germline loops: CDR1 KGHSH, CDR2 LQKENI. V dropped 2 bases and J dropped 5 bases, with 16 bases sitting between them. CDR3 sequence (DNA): TGTGCCAGCTCACCAGGGCCACCATCATCTAACGAGCAGTACTTC. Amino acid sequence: CASSPGPPSSNEQYF.

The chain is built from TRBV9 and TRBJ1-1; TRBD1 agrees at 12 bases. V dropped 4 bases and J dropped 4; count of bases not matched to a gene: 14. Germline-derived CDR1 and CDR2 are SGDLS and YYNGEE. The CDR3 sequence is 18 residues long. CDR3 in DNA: TGTGCCAGCAGCCCAAGAGATGGGGACAGGGGGCGAGGCACTGAAGCTTTCTTT. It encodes CASSPRDGDRGRGTEAFF.

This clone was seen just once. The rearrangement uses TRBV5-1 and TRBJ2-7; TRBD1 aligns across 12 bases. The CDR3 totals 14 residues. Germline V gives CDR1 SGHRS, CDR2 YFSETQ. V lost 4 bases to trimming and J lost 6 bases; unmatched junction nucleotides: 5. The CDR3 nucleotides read TGCGCCAGCAGCCCTGGGACAGGGGGCGGCGAGCAGTACTTC. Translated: CASSPGTGGGEQYF. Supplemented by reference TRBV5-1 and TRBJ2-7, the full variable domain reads KAGVTQTPRYLIKTRGQQVTLSCSPISGHRSVSWYQQTPGQGLQFLFEYFSETQRNKGNFPGRFSGRQFSNSRSEMNVSTLELGDSALYLCASSPGTGGGEQYFGPGTRLTVT.

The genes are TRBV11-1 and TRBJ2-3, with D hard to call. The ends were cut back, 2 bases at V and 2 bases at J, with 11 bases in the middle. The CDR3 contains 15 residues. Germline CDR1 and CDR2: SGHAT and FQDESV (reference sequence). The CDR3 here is CASSLLAGNTDTQYF. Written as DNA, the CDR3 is TGTGCCAGCAGCTTATTGGCAGGAAACACAGATACGCAGTATTTT.

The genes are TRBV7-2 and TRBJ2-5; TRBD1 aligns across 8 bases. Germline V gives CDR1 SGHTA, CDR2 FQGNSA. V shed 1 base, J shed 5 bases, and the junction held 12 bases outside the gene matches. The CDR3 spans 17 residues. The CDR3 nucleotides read TGTGCCAGCAGCTTAGTGCCCCCAGGGGGCTTTAGGGAGACCCAGTACTTC. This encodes CASSLVPPGGFRETQYF.

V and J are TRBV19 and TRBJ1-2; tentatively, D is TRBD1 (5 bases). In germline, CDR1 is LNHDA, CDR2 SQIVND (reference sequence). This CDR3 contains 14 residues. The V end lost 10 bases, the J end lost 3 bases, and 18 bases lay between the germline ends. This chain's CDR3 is CATSGGATHYGYTF. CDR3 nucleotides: TGTGCCACCAGCGGGGGAGCGACTCACTATGGCTACACCTTC.

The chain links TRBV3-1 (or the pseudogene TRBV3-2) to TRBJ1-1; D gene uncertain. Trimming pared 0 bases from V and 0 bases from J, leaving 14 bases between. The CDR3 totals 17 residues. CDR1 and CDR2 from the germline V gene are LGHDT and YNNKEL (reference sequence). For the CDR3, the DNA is TGTGCCAGCAGCCAAGATCGCCAGACTAATATGAACACTGAAGCTTTCTTT. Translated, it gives CASSQDRQTNMNTEAFF.

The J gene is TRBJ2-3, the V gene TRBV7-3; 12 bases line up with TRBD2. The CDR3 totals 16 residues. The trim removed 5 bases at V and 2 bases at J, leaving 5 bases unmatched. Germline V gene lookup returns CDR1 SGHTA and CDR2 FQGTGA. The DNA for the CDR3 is TGTGCCAGCAGCCCTACTAGCGGGGGGATCACAGATACGCAGTATTTT. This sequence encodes CASSPTSGGITDTQYF.

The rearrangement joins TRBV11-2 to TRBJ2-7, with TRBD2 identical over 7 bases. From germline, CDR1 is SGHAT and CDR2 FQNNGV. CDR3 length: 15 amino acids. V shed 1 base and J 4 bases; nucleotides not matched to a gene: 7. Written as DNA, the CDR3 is TGTGCCAGCAGCTTAGCCCGGGGGGACTTATACGAGCAGTACTTC. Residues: CASSLARGDLYEQYF.

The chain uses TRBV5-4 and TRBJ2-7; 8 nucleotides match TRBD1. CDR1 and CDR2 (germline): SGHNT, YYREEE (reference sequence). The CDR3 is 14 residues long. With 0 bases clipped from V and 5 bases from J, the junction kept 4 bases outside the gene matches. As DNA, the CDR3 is TGTGCCAGCAGCTTGGGCAGGGGGCTGAACGAGCAGTACTTC. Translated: CASSLGRGLNEQYF.

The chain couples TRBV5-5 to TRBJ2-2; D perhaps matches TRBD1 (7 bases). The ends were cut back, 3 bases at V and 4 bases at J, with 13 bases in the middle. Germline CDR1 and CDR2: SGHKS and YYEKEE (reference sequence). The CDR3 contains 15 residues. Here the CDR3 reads CASSWGDRFTGELFF. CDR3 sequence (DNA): TGTGCCAGCAGCTGGGGGGACAGATTCACCGGGGAGCTGTTTTTT.

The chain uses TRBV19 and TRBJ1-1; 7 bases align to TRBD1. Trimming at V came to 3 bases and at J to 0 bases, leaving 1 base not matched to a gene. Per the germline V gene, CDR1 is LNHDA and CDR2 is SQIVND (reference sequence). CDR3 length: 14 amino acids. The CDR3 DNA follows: TGTGCCAGTAGTATGGGACAGTTGAACACTGAAGCTTTCTTT. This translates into CASSMGQLNTEAFF. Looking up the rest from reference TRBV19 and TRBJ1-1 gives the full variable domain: DGGITQSPKYLFRKEGQNVTLSCEQNLNHDAMYWYRQDPGQGLRLIYYSQIVNDFQKGDIAEGYSVSREKKESFPLTVTSAQKNPTAFYLCASSMGQLNTEAFFGQGTRLTVV.

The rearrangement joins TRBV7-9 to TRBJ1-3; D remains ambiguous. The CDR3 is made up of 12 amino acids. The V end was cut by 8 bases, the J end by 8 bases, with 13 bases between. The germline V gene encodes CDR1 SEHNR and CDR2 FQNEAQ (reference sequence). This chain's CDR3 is CASLSNGDTIYF. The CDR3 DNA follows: TGTGCCAGCCTATCCAACGGGGACACCATATATTTT.